These T cell receptor beta chains were read from a single sample in a study of blood T cell repertoires in COVID-19. Sequencing was performed with immunoSEQ multiplex PCR; in TCRdb, only in-frame clones are kept and a portion is missing. The data show fewer than 60,000 clones, about 85% seen once. The material sequenced was peripheral blood. Receptors were obtained from a woman of 80 years or more with acute or convalescent COVID-19. Each CDR3 is given with its conserved first and last residue. Each record gives: D gene, CDR3 length, V gene, clone size, J gene, CDR3 DNA, CDR3 protein. A D gene is named only where the DNA matches it firmly. A row's size may be missing; if present it is once, few, many or a size class.

D: .; length: 15; V: TRBV3-1/TRBV3-2; size: .; J: TRBJ1-4; DNA: TGTGCCAGCAGCCGAGGACAGACAACTAATGAAAAACTGTTTTTT; CDR3: CASSRGQTTNEKLFF
D: TRBD1; length: 16; V: TRBV19; size: once; J: TRBJ1-1; DNA: TGTGCCAGTAGTCCCTGGACAGGGGCCGTGAACACTGAAGCTTTCTTT; CDR3: CASSPWTGAVNTEAFF
D: .; length: 11; V: TRBV20-1; size: .; J: TRBJ2-7; DNA: TGCAGTGCTACGACAGGCTACGAGCAGTACTTC; CDR3: CSATTGYEQYF
D: .; length: 14; V: TRBV3-1/TRBV3-2; size: .; J: TRBJ1-6; DNA: TGTGCCAGCAGCCAAAGCCAGGGGAACTCACCCCTCCACTTT; CDR3: CASSQSQGNSPLHF
D: .; length: 15; V: TRBV6-5; size: .; J: TRBJ1-5; DNA: TGTGCCAGCAGTTTTGGACAGCAACTAAATCAGCCCCAGCATTTT; CDR3: CASSFGQQLNQPQHF
D: .; length: 15; V: TRBV4-1; size: .; J: TRBJ1-1; DNA: TGCGCCAGCAGCCAATCCGGCCGACAGTACACTGAAGCTTTCTTT; CDR3: CASSQSGRQYTEAFF
D: .; length: 14; V: TRBV5-1; size: .; J: TRBJ1-1; DNA: TGCGCCAGCTCCTTGGACAGACCAAACACTGAAGCTTTCTTT; CDR3: CASSLDRPNTEAFF
D: TRBD2; length: 16; V: TRBV2; size: .; J: TRBJ2-3; DNA: TGTGCCAGCAGTACCGGACTAGCGGGGGGAGTGGATACGCAGTATTTT; CDR3: CASSTGLAGGVDTQYF
D: .; length: 16; V: TRBV3-1/TRBV3-2; size: .; J: TRBJ1-5; DNA: TGTGCCAGCAGCCAAGCCAGGGCTAATAGCAATCAGCCCCAGCATTTT; CDR3: CASSQARANSNQPQHF
D: TRBD1; length: 14; V: TRBV6-5; size: .; J: TRBJ1-2; DNA: TGTGCCAGCCGCGGGACAGGTCGTAACTATGGCTACACCTTC; CDR3: CASRGTGRNYGYTF
D: .; length: 16; V: TRBV6-1; size: .; J: TRBJ1-2; DNA: TGTGCCAGCAGTGATGTTGTTAAGGACACCACCTATGGCTACACCTTC; CDR3: CASSDVVKDTTYGYTF
D: .; length: 14; V: TRBV5-1; size: .; J: TRBJ1-3; DNA: TGCGCCAGCAGCTTCGGGTTGGCTGGAAACACCATATATTTT; CDR3: CASSFGLAGNTIYF
D: .; length: 14; V: TRBV30; size: .; J: TRBJ1-2; DNA: TGTGCCTGGAGGGGGGGGTCGGGGAACTATGGCTACACCTTC; CDR3: CAWRGGSGNYGYTF
D: .; length: 17; V: TRBV19; size: few; J: TRBJ1-4; DNA: TGTGCCAGTAGTATCTCCTTCAGGGGTAGGGTTGATGAAAAACTGTTTTTT; CDR3: CASSISFRGRVDEKLFF
D: TRBD1; length: 13; V: TRBV4-2; size: .; J: TRBJ1-2; DNA: TGTGCCAGCAGCCTCCAGGGACAGTATGGCTACACCTTC; CDR3: CASSLQGQYGYTF
D: TRBD1; length: 15; V: TRBV18; size: once; J: TRBJ2-7; DNA: TGTGCCAGCTCGCCGAAACAGGGGACGTCCTACGAGCAGTACTTC; CDR3: CASSPKQGTSYEQYF
D: .; length: 17; V: TRBV21-1; size: .; J: TRBJ2-1; DNA: TGTGCCAGCAGGACCTTTTCTAGCGGGGGCCGATACAATGAGCAGTTCTTC; CDR3: CASRTFSSGGRYNEQFF
D: .; length: 18; V: TRBV3-1/TRBV3-2; size: .; J: TRBJ1-4; DNA: TGTGCCAGCAGCCCGAGCGGGGGGATGGGGGCAACTAATGAAAAACTGTTTTTT; CDR3: CASSPSGGMGATNEKLFF
D: .; length: 12; V: TRBV29-1; size: once; J: TRBJ1-4; DNA: TGCAGCGCCTTCGGGGGATCTGAAAAACTGTTTTTT; CDR3: CSAFGGSEKLFF